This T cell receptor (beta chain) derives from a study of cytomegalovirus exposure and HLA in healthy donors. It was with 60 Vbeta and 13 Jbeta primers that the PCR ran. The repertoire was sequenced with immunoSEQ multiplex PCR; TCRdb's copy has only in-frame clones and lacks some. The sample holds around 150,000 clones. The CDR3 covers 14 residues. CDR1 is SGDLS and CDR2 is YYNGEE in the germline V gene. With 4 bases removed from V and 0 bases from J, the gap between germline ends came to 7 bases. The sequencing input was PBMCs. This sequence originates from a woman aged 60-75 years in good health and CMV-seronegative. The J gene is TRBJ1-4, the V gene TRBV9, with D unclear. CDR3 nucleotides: TGTGCCAGCAGCCGGAGGGCAACTAATGAAAAACTGTTTTTT. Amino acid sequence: CASSRRATNEKLFF.